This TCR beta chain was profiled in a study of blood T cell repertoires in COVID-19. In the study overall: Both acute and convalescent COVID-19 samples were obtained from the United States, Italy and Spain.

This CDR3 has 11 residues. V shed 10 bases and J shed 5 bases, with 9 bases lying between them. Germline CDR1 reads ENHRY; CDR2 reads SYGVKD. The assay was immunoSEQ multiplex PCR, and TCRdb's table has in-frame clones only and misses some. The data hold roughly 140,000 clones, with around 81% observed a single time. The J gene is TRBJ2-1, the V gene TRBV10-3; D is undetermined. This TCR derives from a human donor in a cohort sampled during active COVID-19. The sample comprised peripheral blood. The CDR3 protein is CATGLDNEQFF. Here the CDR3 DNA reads TGTGCCACCGGTCTCGACAATGAGCAGTTCTTC.